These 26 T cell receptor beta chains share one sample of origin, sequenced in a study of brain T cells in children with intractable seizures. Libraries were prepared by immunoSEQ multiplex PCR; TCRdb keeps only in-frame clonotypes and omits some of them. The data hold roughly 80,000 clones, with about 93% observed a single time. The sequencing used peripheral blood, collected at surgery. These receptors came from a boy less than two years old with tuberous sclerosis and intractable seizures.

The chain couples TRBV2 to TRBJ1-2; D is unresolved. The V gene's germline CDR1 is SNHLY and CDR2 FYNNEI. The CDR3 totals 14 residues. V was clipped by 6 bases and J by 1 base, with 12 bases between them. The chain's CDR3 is CASSDILLNYGYTF. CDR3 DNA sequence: TGTGCCAGCAGCGACATACTTCTTAACTATGGCTACACCTTC.

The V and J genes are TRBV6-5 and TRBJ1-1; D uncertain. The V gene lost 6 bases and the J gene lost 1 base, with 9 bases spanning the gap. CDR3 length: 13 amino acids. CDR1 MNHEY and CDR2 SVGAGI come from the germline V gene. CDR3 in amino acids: CASSQVRNTEAFF. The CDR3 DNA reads TGTGCCAGCAGCCAGGTTAGGAACACTGAAGCTTTCTTT.

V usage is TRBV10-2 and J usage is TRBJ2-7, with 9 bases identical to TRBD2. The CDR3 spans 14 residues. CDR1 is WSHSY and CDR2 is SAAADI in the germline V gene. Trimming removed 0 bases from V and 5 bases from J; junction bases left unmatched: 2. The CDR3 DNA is TGCGCCAGCAGTGAGTCGCGGGGGGGAGACGAGCAGTACTTC. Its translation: CASSESRGGDEQYF.

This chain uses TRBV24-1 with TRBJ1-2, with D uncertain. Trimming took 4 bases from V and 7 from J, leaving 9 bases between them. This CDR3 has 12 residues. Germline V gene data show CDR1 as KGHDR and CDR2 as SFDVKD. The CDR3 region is CATSDGPRGYTF. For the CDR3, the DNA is TGTGCCACCAGTGACGGACCGCGTGGCTACACCTTC.

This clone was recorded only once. The CDR3 DNA follows: TGTGCCACCAGCAGAGGGGGCAGGACCACCTACGAGCAGTACTTC. Its protein is CATSRGGRTTYEQYF. The chain employs TRBV15 and TRBJ2-7, with D perhaps matching TRBD1 (5 bases). V gave up 1 base and J gave up 2 bases, with 12 bases separating them. CDR3 size: 15 residues. Germline V gives CDR1 LNHNV, CDR2 YYDKDF (reference sequence).

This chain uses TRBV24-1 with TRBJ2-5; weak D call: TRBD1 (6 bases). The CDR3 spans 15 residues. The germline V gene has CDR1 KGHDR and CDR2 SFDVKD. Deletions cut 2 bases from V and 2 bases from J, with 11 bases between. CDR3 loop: CATSDSDRRQETQYF. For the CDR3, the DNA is TGTGCCACCAGTGATTCCGACAGGCGGCAAGAGACCCAGTACTTC.

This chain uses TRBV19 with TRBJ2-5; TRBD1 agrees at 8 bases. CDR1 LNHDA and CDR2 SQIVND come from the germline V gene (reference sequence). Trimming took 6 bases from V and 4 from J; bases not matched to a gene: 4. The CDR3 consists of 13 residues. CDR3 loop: CASRLTGAETQYF. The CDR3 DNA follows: TGTGCCAGTAGGCTGACAGGGGCAGAGACCCAGTACTTC.

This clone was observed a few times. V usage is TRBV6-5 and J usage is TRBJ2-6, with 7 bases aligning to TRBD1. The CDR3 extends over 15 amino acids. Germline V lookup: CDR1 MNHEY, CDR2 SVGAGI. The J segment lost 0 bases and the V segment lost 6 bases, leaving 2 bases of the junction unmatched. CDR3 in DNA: TGTGCCAGCAGGACAGGGCCCTCTGGGGCCAACGTCCTGACTTTC. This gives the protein CASRTGPSGANVLTF.

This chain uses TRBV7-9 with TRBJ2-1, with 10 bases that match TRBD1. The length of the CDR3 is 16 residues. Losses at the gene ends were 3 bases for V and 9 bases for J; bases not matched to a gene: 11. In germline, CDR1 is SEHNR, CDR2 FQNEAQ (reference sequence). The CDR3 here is CASSFRLGQGIGEQFF. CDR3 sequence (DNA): TGTGCCAGCAGCTTTAGGCTGGGACAGGGGATCGGTGAGCAGTTCTTC. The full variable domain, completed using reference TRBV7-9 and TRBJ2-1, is DTGVSQNPRHKITKRGQNVTFRCDPISEHNRLYWYRQTLGQGPEFLTYFQNEAQLEKSRLLSDRFSAERPKGSFSTLEIQRTEQGDSAMYLCASSFRLGQGIGEQFFGPGTRLTVL.

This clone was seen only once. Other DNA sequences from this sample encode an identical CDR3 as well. The CDR3, as DNA: TGTGCCAGCAGTCTCCGGGACAATTACAATGAGCAGTTCTTC. This codes for CASSLRDNYNEQFF. This chain joins TRBV6-5 and TRBJ2-1, with D tentatively TRBD1 (6 bases). Germline V lookup: CDR1 MNHEY, CDR2 SVGAGI. The CDR3 totals 14 residues. The V end was cut by 5 bases, the J end by 4 bases, with 12 bases between.

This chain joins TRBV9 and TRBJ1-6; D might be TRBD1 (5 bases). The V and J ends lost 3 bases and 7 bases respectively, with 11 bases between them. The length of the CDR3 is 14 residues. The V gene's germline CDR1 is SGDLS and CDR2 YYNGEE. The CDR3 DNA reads TGTGCCAGCAGCGGAATGAGGGGAAATTCACCCCTCCACTTT. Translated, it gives CASSGMRGNSPLHF.

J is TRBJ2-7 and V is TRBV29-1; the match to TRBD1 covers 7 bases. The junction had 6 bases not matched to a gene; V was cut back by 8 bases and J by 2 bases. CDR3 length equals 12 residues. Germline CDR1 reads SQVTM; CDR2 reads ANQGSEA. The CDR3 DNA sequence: TGCAGCTACCGGGACAGTCCCTACGAGCAGTACTTC. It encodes CSYRDSPYEQYF.

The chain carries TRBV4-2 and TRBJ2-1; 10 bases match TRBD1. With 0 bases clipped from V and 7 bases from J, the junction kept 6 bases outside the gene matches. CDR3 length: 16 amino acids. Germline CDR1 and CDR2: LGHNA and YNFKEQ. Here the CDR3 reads CASSQDLADRGNEQFF. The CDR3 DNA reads TGTGCCAGCAGCCAAGATCTAGCGGACAGGGGGAATGAGCAGTTCTTC.

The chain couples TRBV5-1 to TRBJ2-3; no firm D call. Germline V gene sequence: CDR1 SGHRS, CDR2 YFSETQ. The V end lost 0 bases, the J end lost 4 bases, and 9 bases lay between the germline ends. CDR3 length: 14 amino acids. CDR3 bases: TGCGCCAGCAGCTTGGAGCCAGCCCCAGATACGCAGTATTTT. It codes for CASSLEPAPDTQYF.

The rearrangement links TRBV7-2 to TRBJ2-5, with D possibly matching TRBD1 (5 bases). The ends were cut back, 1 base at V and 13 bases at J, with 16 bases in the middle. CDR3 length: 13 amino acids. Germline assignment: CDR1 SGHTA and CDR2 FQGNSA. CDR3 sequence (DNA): TGTGCCAGCAGCTTAGATGTCCCCGGACACCCGTACTTC. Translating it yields CASSLDVPGHPYF.

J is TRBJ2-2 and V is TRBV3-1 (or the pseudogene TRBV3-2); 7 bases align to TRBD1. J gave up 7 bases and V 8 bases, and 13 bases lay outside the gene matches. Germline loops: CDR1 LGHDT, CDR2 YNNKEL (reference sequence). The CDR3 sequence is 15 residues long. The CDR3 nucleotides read TGTGCCAGCGAAAGCCTCGAGGGGGCGAGCGGGGAGCTGTTTTTT. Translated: CASESLEGASGELFF.

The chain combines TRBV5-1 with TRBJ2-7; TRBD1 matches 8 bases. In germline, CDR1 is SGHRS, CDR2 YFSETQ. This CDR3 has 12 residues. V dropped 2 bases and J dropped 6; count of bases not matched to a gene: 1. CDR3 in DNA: TGCGCCAGCAGCTTTACAGGGGGCGAGCAGTACTTC. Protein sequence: CASSFTGGEQYF.

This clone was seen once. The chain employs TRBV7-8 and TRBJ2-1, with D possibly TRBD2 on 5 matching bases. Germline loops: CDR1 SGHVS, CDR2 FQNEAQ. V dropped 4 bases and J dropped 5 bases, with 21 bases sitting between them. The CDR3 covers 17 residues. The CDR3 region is CASSSRDKVSFNNEQFF. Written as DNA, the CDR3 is TGTGCCAGCAGCTCTCGGGATAAGGTCTCCTTCAACAATGAGCAGTTCTTC.

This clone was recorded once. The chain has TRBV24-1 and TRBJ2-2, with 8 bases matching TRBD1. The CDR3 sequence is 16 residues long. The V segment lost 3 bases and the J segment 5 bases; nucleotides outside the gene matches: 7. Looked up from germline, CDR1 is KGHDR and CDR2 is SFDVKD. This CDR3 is CATSDPRQGLTGELFF. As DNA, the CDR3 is TGTGCCACCAGTGATCCCAGACAGGGGCTAACCGGGGAGCTGTTTTTT.

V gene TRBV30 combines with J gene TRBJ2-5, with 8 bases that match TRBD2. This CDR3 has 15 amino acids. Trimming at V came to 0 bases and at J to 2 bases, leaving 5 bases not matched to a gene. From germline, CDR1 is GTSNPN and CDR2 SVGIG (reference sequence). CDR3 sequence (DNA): TGTGCCTGGAGTGTCAAAAGCGGGAGACAAGAGACCCAGTACTTC. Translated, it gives CAWSVKSGRQETQYF. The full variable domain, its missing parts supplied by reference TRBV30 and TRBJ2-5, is SQTIHQWPATLVQPVGSPLSLECTVEGTSNPNLYWYRQAAGRGLQLLFYSVGIGQISSEVPQNLSASRPQDRQFILSSKKLLLSDSGFYLCAWSVKSGRQETQYFGPGTRLLVL.

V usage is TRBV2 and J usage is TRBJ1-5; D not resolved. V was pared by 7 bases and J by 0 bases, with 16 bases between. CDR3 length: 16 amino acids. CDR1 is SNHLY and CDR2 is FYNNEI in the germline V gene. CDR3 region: CASTPHTTYSNQPQHF. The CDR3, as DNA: TGTGCCAGCACCCCACACACCACGTATAGCAATCAGCCCCAGCATTTT.

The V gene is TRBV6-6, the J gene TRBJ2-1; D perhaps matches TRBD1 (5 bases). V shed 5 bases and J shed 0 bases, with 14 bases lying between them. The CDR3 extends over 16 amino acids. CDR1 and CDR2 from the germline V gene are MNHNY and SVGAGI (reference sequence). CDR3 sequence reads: CASSPRVGSSYNEQFF. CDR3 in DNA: TGTGCCAGCAGTCCCAGGGTGGGAAGCTCCTACAATGAGCAGTTCTTC.

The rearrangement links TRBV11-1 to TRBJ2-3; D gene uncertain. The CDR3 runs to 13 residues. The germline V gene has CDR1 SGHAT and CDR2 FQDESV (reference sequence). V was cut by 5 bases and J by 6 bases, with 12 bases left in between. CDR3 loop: CASSPPLGDTQYF. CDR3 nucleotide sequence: TGTGCCAGCAGCCCTCCTTTGGGGGATACGCAGTATTTT.

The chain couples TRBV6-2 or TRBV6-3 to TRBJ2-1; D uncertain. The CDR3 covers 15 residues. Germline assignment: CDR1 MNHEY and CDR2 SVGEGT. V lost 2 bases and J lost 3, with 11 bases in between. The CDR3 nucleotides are TGTGCCAGCAGTTACCCGAAGGGAATCTACAATGAGCAGTTCTTC. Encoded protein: CASSYPKGIYNEQFF.

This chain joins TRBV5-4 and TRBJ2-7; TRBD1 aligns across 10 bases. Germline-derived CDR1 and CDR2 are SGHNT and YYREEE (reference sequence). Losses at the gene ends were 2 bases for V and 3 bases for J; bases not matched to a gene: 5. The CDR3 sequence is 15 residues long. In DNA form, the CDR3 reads TGTGCCAGCAGCTTCGACAGGGGGCGCCACTACGAGCAGTACTTC. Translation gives CASSFDRGRHYEQYF.

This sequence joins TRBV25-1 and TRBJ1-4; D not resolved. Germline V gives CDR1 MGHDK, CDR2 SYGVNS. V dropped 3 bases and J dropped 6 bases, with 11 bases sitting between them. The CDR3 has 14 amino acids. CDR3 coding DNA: TGTGCCAGCAGTGATTTTAGGGAGGATGAAAAACTGTTTTTT. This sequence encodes CASSDFREDEKLFF.